This is a list of T cell receptor beta chains from one sample in a study of blood T cell repertoires in COVID-19. Produced via immunoSEQ multiplex PCR; TCRdb's table is partial and in-frame only. The table records around 190,000 clones, less than 90% of them present only once. The specimen sequenced was peripheral blood. These receptors were collected from a man in his 70s with active or convalescent COVID-19. Both conserved end residues are part of each CDR3. A D gene is named only where the DNA matches it firmly. Clone size, where shown, is once, few, many, or a class for clones that have expanded.

abundance	v_gene	len	j_gene	d_gene	CDR3aa	CDR3nt
NA	TRBV7-2	15	TRBJ2-7	TRBD2	CASSLGLAASYEQYF	TGTGCCAGCAGCTTGGGCCTAGCGGCCTCCTACGAGCAGTACTTC
once	TRBV19	13	TRBJ1-2	NA	CASSPSTGHGYTF	TGTGCCAGTAGTCCTAGCACAGGGCATGGCTACACCTTC
few	TRBV6-6	14	TRBJ2-7	NA	CASSPREGGYEQYF	TGTGCCAGCAGTCCCCGTGAGGGCGGCTACGAGCAGTACTTC
NA	TRBV3-1/TRBV3-2	14	TRBJ1-4	NA	CASRSFATNEKLFF	TGTGCCAGCAGATCTTTTGCAACTAATGAAAAACTGTTTTTT
NA	TRBV19	18	TRBJ2-7	TRBD2	CASSIWASGTLSPYEQYF	TGTGCCAGTAGTATTTGGGCTAGCGGGACATTATCTCCCTACGAGCAGTACTTC
NA	TRBV18	15	TRBJ2-5	TRBD1	CASSPPGQRVETQYF	TGTGCCAGCTCACCACCGGGACAGCGAGTGGAGACCCAGTACTTC
NA	TRBV11-2	15	TRBJ1-2	TRBD1	CASSLGQGGHYGYTF	TGTGCCAGCAGCTTAGGGCAGGGGGGCCACTATGGCTACACCTTC
NA	TRBV6-6	14	TRBJ1-1	NA	CASRSPGERTEAFF	TGTGCCAGCAGGAGTCCTGGGGAGCGCACTGAAGCTTTCTTT
NA	TRBV7-9	14	TRBJ2-1	NA	CASSFPYPRNEQFF	TGTGCCAGCAGCTTCCCTTACCCTAGAAATGAGCAGTTCTTC
once	TRBV5-4	14	TRBJ2-5	NA	CASSLGGPQETQYF	TGTGCCAGCAGCTTGGGGGGCCCCCAAGAGACCCAGTACTTC
once	TRBV6-5	12	TRBJ2-5	NA	CASESPARAQYF	TGTGCCAGTGAGAGTCCGGCGAGGGCCCAGTACTTC
NA	TRBV5-8	14	TRBJ2-5	TRBD1	CASSWDRGFQTQYF	TGTGCCAGCAGCTGGGACAGGGGGTTCCAGACCCAGTACTTC
NA	TRBV4-1	18	TRBJ2-3	NA	CASRQGVARQFFADTQYF	TGCGCCAGCAGGCAAGGGGTGGCGAGACAGTTTTTCGCAGATACGCAGTATTTT
NA	TRBV20-1	11	TRBJ1-1	TRBD1	CSARDRERAFF	TGCAGTGCCCGGGACAGGGAAAGAGCTTTCTTT
NA	TRBV28	14	TRBJ2-7	NA	CASRAPLRGGKQYF	TGTGCCAGCAGGGCCCCACTGAGGGGCGGGAAGCAGTACTTC
NA	TRBV6-2/TRBV6-3	12	TRBJ1-2	NA	CASSYEVVGYTF	TGTGCCAGCAGTTACGAGGTTGTTGGCTACACCTTC
NA	TRBV5-1	16	TRBJ1-1	TRBD1	CASSAGQGRWDTEAFF	TGCGCCAGCAGCGCCGGACAGGGGAGGTGGGACACTGAAGCTTTCTTT
NA	TRBV7-6	13	TRBJ2-7	TRBD2	CASSPGGAYEQYF	TGTGCCAGCAGCCCTGGGGGGGCCTACGAGCAGTACTTC